Shown below are 28 T cell receptor beta chains from a single sample sequenced in a study of blood T cells in healthy people across ages. Then a second PCR, running about 7 to 11 cycles, was carried out with a sample-barcoded 5' primer and a J-beta primer mix. One entry per CDR3 protein results from TCRdb running MiXCR on the 5' RACE reads. This table has hundreds of thousands of distinct CDR3 sequences, more than 45% appearing once. Material for sequencing was blood. Receptors were obtained from a man at least 80 years old in good health.

This clonotype has a single count. The CDR3 nucleotides read TGTGCCAGCAGCCTTCAACAGGGGGCTAGCGCCTACGAGCAGTACTTC. As protein: CASSLQQGASAYEQYF. The chain is built from TRBV7-8 and TRBJ2-7; 9 bases map to TRBD1. The CDR3 is 16 residues long. V gave up 5 bases and J gave up 2 bases; unmatched junction bases: 10. Germline V gene sequence: CDR1 SGHVS, CDR2 FQNEAQ.

The chain carries TRBV5-1 and TRBJ1-1; no definite D call. This CDR3 contains 15 residues. CDR1 is SGHRS and CDR2 is YFSETQ in the germline V gene. V lost 0 bases to trimming and J lost 0 bases, with 9 bases between them. The CDR3 nucleotides read TGCGCCAGCAGCTTGGTCGCAGATATGAACACTGAAGCTTTCTTT. Its translation is CASSLVADMNTEAFF. The full variable domain, with the rest looked up from reference TRBV5-1 and TRBJ1-1, is KAGVTQTPRYLIKTRGQQVTLSCSPISGHRSVSWYQQTPGQGLQFLFEYFSETQRNKGNFPGRFSGRQFSNSRSEMNVSTLELGDSALYLCASSLVADMNTEAFFGQGTRLTVV.

This clonotype has only a few counts. The J gene is TRBJ1-2, the V gene TRBV2, with a tentative D call TRBD1 (5 bases). The CDR3 loop spans 14 amino acids. Trimming left V 4 bases short and J 7 bases short, with 16 bases between. CDR1 SNHLY and CDR2 FYNNEI come from the germline V gene. CDR3 DNA: TGTGCCAGCAGTGGCGGCGCCAGGGTCGGTGGCTACACCTTC. Translation: CASSGGARVGGYTF.

The chain uses TRBV12-3 or TRBV12-4 and TRBJ2-1; 7 bases line up with TRBD2. The junction had 11 bases not matched to a gene; V was cut back by 5 bases and J by 10 bases. The CDR3 is made up of 14 amino acids. The CDR3, as DNA: TGTGCCAGCAGTACCCGACTAGCCGGGATCGAGCAGTTCTTC. Amino acids: CASSTRLAGIEQFF.

A word on this clonotype: Germline is not matched at one junction end, which may reflect a read error. The chain employs TRBV20-1 and TRBJ2-7; 10 bases line up with TRBD2. Germline loops: CDR1 DFQATT, CDR2 SNEGSKA (reference sequence). The CDR3 is made up of 15 amino acids. CDR3 residues: CSARVSGRASHEQYF. CDR3 coding DNA: TGCAGTGCTAGAGTCAGCGGGAGGGCCTCCCACGAGCAGTACTTC.

The chain has TRBV10-3 and TRBJ2-5; TRBD2 might be the D (6 bases). This CDR3 is built from 14 residues. Germline V gene data show CDR1 as ENHRY and CDR2 as SYGVKD. Trimming took 5 bases from V and 1 from J, leaving 11 bases between them. The CDR3 DNA is TGTGCCATCAGTCTCCGGGACTTCCAAGAGACCCAGTACTTC. Translation gives CAISLRDFQETQYF.

This clonotype has just one count. The rearrangement links TRBV20-1 to TRBJ2-4; D is unclear. The better agreement between TRBJ2-7 and the DNA end casts doubt on the J call. CDR1 DFQATT and CDR2 SNEGSKA come from the germline V gene (reference sequence). CDR3 length: 12 residues. CDR3 protein: CSATRVPYEQYF. DNA for the CDR3: TGCAGTGCCACCCGGGTTCCCTACGAGCAGTACTTC.

The V call is TRBV7-2, the J call TRBJ2-3, with 8 bases that match TRBD2. Germline assignment: CDR1 SGHTA and CDR2 FQGNSA. The CDR3 contains 15 residues. Germline trimming cut 0 bases from V and 4 bases from J; bases unmatched to any gene: 3. Here the CDR3 DNA reads TGTGCCAGCAGCTTAGCGGGACTAGGACCAGATACGCAGTATTTT. This gives the protein CASSLAGLGPDTQYF.

This clonotype was counted only a few times. This sequence joins TRBV29-1 and TRBJ2-7; a possible D gene is TRBD2 (6 bases). CDR3 length: 12 residues. The germline gives CDR1 SQVTM, CDR2 ANQGSEA. Trimming removed 0 bases at V and 5 bases at J, with 8 bases between. This chain's CDR3 is CSVEDSGDEQYF. The CDR3 region has the DNA TGCAGCGTTGAAGATTCGGGGGACGAGCAGTACTTC.

This clonotype appeared a single time. The chain joins TRBV4-2 to TRBJ2-6, with 7 positions matching TRBD2. The CDR3 is 16 residues long. Germline loops: CDR1 LGHNA, CDR2 YNFKEQ. The ends lost 2 bases at V and 1 base at J; junction bases unmatched: 2. The chain's CDR3 is CASSQLAVSGANVLTF. Here the CDR3 DNA reads TGTGCCAGCAGCCAACTAGCGGTATCTGGGGCCAACGTCCTGACTTTC.

This clonotype was observed a handful of times. The chain's CDR3 is CASSLTVVDLQETQYF. The CDR3 region has the DNA TGCGCCAGCAGCTTGACAGTTGTGGACTTACAAGAGACCCAGTACTTC. V usage is TRBV5-1 and J usage is TRBJ2-5; D perhaps matches TRBD2 (5 bases). Germline V gene sequence: CDR1 SGHRS, CDR2 YFSETQ. The CDR3 has 16 residues. Trimming stripped 1 base from V and 2 bases from J, with 15 bases between.

The chain combines TRBV7-9 with TRBJ2-3, with a possible D match to TRBD2 (5 bases). CDR3 size: 14 residues. The ends were cut back, 4 bases at V and 6 bases at J, with 14 bases in the middle. Germline V gene data show CDR1 as SEHNR and CDR2 as FQNEAQ (reference sequence). In nucleotides, the CDR3 is TGTGCCAGCAGCTCGGGCGGGCCCGGGGATACGCAGTATTTT. Encoded protein: CASSSGGPGDTQYF.

The chain employs TRBV6-2 or TRBV6-3 and TRBJ2-7; tentatively, D is TRBD2 (5 bases). CDR1 is MNHEY and CDR2 is SVGEGT in the germline V gene. The V and J ends lost 2 bases and 8 bases respectively, with 10 bases between them. The CDR3 extends over 12 amino acids. The CDR3 coding sequence is TGTGCCAGCAGTTACGAGAGAGGGCAGCAGTACTTC. It yields the protein CASSYERGQQYF.

This chain joins TRBV7-9 and TRBJ2-4; 7 bases match TRBD1. TRBJ2-7 matches the DNA end more closely, so the J call is doubtful. This CDR3 region has 15 residues. The germline gives CDR1 SEHNR, CDR2 FQNEAQ (reference sequence). CDR3: CASHGPGQPTYEQYF. Here the CDR3 DNA reads TGTGCCAGCCACGGGCCGGGACAGCCAACCTACGAGCAGTACTTC.

The V call is TRBV20-1, the J call TRBJ1-1; 12 bases map to TRBD1. Germline-derived CDR1 and CDR2 are DFQATT and SNEGSKA (reference sequence). The CDR3 sequence is 16 residues long. V shed 3 bases, J shed 5 bases, and the junction held 10 bases outside the gene matches. CDR3 region: CSARSRDRGRWTEAFF. The CDR3 nucleotides read TGCAGTGCTAGGTCCCGGGACAGGGGGCGATGGACTGAAGCTTTCTTT.

This clonotype was observed a handful of times. The chain has TRBV29-1 and TRBJ2-5; D remains ambiguous. CDR3 size: 11 residues. Per germline, CDR1 SQVTM and CDR2 ANQGSEA. V was pared by 8 bases and J by 5 bases, with 12 bases between. This CDR3 reads CSLVDVETQYF. In DNA, the CDR3 is TGCAGCCTGGTCGACGTGGAGACCCAGTACTTC. The variable domain in full, with the rest retrieved from reference TRBV29-1 and TRBJ2-5, is SAVISQKPSRDICQRGTSLTIQCQVDSQVTMMFWYRQQPGQSLTLIATANQGSEATYESGFVIDKFPISRPNLTFSTLTVSNMSPEDSSIYLCSLVDVETQYFGPGTRLLVL.

This clonotype has just a few counts. J is TRBJ2-7 and V is TRBV7-9; D possibly corresponds to TRBD1 (7 bases). Per the germline V gene, CDR1 is SEHNR and CDR2 is FQNEAQ (reference sequence). The V gene lost 5 bases and the J gene lost 5 bases, with 25 bases spanning the gap. The CDR3 sequence is 17 residues long. This CDR3 is CASSHRRGGREVNEQYF. The CDR3 DNA reads as TGTGCCAGCAGCCATCGGAGAGGGGGCAGGGAGGTCAACGAGCAGTACTTC.

This chain joins TRBV20-1 and TRBJ2-4; the match to TRBD1 covers 7 bases. The CDR3 length is 10 residues. V was clipped by 6 bases and J by 9 bases; unmatched bases: 2. Per the germline V gene, CDR1 is DFQATT and CDR2 is SNEGSKA (reference sequence). The CDR3 DNA reads as TGCAGTGCGTCAGGGGGCATTCAGTACTTC. Translated: CSASGGIQYF.

The chain has TRBV20-1 and TRBJ2-7; perhaps D is TRBD1 or TRBD2 (5 bases each). This CDR3 is 15 amino acids long. V was shortened by 6 bases and J by 1 base, with 19 bases between the two germline ends. The V gene's germline CDR1 is DFQATT and CDR2 SNEGSKA (reference sequence). The CDR3, as DNA: TGCAGTGCACCTCATTCCGGGACGGCGTCCTACGAGCAGTACTTC. Translating it yields CSAPHSGTASYEQYF.

V usage is TRBV3-1 and J usage is TRBJ2-1; no clear D. The CDR3 is 16 amino acids. Between the trimmed V and J ends, which lost 8 bases and 0 bases, there was a span of 17 bases. Germline CDR1 reads LGHDT; CDR2 reads YNNKEL (reference sequence). The CDR3 DNA is TGTGCCAGCGGGTCGCTCTCCCGATTCTCCTACAATGAGCAGTTCTTC. This gives the protein CASGSLSRFSYNEQFF.

The chain has TRBV20-1 and TRBJ2-7; no clear D. CDR1 and CDR2 from the germline V gene are DFQATT and SNEGSKA (reference sequence). The CDR3 contains 13 residues. The ends were cut back, 3 bases at V and 4 bases at J, with 13 bases in the middle. Here the CDR3 reads CSARGSTVYEQYF. CDR3 in DNA: TGCAGTGCTAGGGGGTCCACAGTTTACGAGCAGTACTTC.

The rearrangement links TRBV27 to TRBJ2-7; D perhaps matches TRBD2 (5 bases). This CDR3 is built from 15 residues. With 4 bases removed from V and 2 bases from J, the gap between germline ends came to 15 bases. CDR1 MNHEY and CDR2 SMNVEV come from the germline V gene (reference sequence). The CDR3 spells CASSSARDFTYEQYF. The CDR3 coding sequence is TGTGCCAGCAGTTCCGCCCGGGATTTCACCTACGAGCAGTACTTC.

J is TRBJ1-6 and V is TRBV7-9; no reliable D call. Looked up from germline, CDR1 is SEHNR and CDR2 is FQNEAQ (reference sequence). The length of the CDR3 is 13 residues. The ends were cut back, 6 bases at V and 12 bases at J, with 15 bases in the middle. CDR3 loop: CASRIEEEGPLHF. CDR3 DNA: TGTGCCAGCAGGATAGAGGAGGAAGGACCCCTCCACTTT.

The chain joins TRBV4-3 to TRBJ1-2, with TRBD1 matching 7 bases. The CDR3 loop spans 14 amino acids. Per the germline V gene, CDR1 is LGHNA and CDR2 is YSLEER. The V gene end was trimmed by 1 base and the J gene end by 3 bases; junction bases not matched to a gene: 2. CDR3 residues: CASSQAGQDYGYTF. CDR3 sequence (DNA): TGCGCCAGCAGCCAAGCCGGACAGGACTATGGCTACACCTTC.

A few counts support this clonotype. The V and J genes are TRBV7-2 and TRBJ2-5, with D perhaps TRBD2 (6 bases). Trimming pared 4 bases from V and 5 bases from J, leaving 17 bases between. The CDR3 has 15 residues. Germline values: CDR1 SGHTA, CDR2 FQGNSA. The DNA of the CDR3 is TGTGCCAGCAGCTCTAGTGCGGGGAATGGGGAGACCCAGTACTTC. It is translated as CASSSSAGNGETQYF.

The chain uses TRBV6-2 or TRBV6-3 and TRBJ1-2; 11 bases map to TRBD1. Trimming cost V 6 bases and J 7 bases; bases outside gene matches: 4. This CDR3 has 13 amino acids. The V gene's germline CDR1 is MNHEY and CDR2 SVGEGT. This chain's CDR3 is CASSGQGARGYTF. The CDR3, as DNA: TGTGCCAGCAGCGGACAGGGGGCGCGTGGCTACACCTTC.

The chain links TRBV9 to TRBJ1-2; TRBD1 matches 8 bases. Germline V gene lookup returns CDR1 SGDLS and CDR2 YYNGEE. The CDR3 contains 16 residues. V gave up 2 bases and J gave up 4 bases; unmatched junction bases: 10. CDR3 coding DNA: TGTGCCAGCAGCGTCGATACCAAGGACAGGGTCTATGGCTACACCTTC. It yields the protein CASSVDTKDRVYGYTF.

This rearrangement joins TRBV25-1 to TRBJ2-1; D may be TRBD2 (6 bases). V was clipped by 3 bases and J by 4 bases, with 16 bases between them. Looked up from germline, CDR1 is MGHDK and CDR2 is SYGVNS. The CDR3 spans 16 residues. CDR3 DNA sequence: TGTGCCAGCAGTGACGGCCCCGGGGGTGGGTACAATGAGCAGTTCTTC. Encoded protein: CASSDGPGGGYNEQFF. The full variable domain, its missing parts supplied by reference TRBV25-1 and TRBJ2-1, is EADIYQTPRYLVIGTGKKITLECSQTMGHDKMYWYQQDPGMELHLIHYSYGVNSTEKGDLSSESTVSRIRTEHFPLTLESARPSHTSQYLCASSDGPGGGYNEQFFGPGTRLTVL.